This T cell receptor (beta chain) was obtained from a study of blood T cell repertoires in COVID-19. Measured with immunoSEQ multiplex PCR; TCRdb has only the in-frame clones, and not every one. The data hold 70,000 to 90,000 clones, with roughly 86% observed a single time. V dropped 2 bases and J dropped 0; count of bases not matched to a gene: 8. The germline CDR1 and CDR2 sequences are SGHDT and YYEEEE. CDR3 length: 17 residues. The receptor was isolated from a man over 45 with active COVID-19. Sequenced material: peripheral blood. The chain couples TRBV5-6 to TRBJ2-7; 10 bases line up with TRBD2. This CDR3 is CASSFGLAESSSYEQYF. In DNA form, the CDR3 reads TGTGCCAGCAGCTTCGGACTAGCGGAGTCCTCCTCCTACGAGCAGTACTTC. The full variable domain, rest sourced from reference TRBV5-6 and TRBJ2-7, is DAGVTQSPTHLIKTRGQQVTLRCSPKSGHDTVSWYQQALGQGPQFIFQYYEEEERQRGNFPDRFSGHQFPNYSSELNVNALLLGDSALYLCASSFGLAESSSYEQYFGPGTRLTVT.